Listed below are T cell receptor beta chains from one sample, sequenced in a study of blood T cell repertoires in COVID-19. Only in-frame clones appear in the TCRdb table, and some are missing; sequencing was by immunoSEQ multiplex PCR. The table shows roughly 330,000 clones, with around 87% occurring only once. The sample comprised PBMCs or T cells enriched from blood (not recorded which). Every receptor here comes from a woman aged 30 to 39 who had recovered from COVID-19. CDR3s leave out the opening cysteine and the closing phenylalanine or tryptophan. Fields, in order: J gene, D gene, V gene, CDR3 protein. The D gene is left open where the match is weak.

>TRBJ1-1|NA|TRBV5-1
ASSFLKRQASNTEAF
>TRBJ2-7|TRBD1|TRBV19
ARSSTADCRDRFSYEQY
>TRBJ2-1|TRBD1|TRBV15
ATSRNRGSEQF
>TRBJ1-2|NA|TRBV5-6
ASSRDIVGYT
>TRBJ2-2|TRBD1|TRBV6-2/TRBV6-3
ASSSSKDRAGTGELF
>TRBJ1-1|TRBD1|TRBV5-1
ASRSGTGAMNTEAF
>TRBJ1-5|NA|TRBV2
ASSERGRDNQPQH
>TRBJ1-2|NA|TRBV7-2
ASSDSLVGGYT
>TRBJ2-3|NA|TRBV12-5
ASGLEDRNTQY
>TRBJ2-2|NA|TRBV6-4
ASSEGAHTGELF
>TRBJ1-2|TRBD1|TRBV7-9
ASSPSQGNYGYT
>TRBJ1-6|TRBD1|TRBV5-6
ASSLGQDRGGSPLH
>TRBJ1-6|NA|TRBV6-7
ASSRGEGSGSPLH
>TRBJ2-3|TRBD2|TRBV11-3
ASSLGAGGPEADTQY
>TRBJ1-3|TRBD1|TRBV7-9
ASSLTGAGNTIY
>TRBJ2-5|NA|TRBV5-1
ASTVRPQETQY
>TRBJ1-5|NA|TRBV7-2
ASSLAPSNQPQH
>TRBJ1-2|TRBD1|TRBV24-1
ATSPRTDRAYGYT
>TRBJ1-1|TRBD1|TRBV7-9
ASSLGPGQGVRTEAF
>TRBJ2-3|TRBD2|TRBV19
ASSILAGARTDTQY
>TRBJ1-6|NA|TRBV7-8
ASSAQAVNSPLH
>TRBJ2-2|NA|TRBV7-9
ASRSIGETGELF
>TRBJ1-6|TRBD1|TRBV30
AWSARGQGGYSPLH
>TRBJ1-2|TRBD1|TRBV7-2
ASSSGTRGQKGYT
>TRBJ2-1|TRBD2|TRBV7-2
ASSLAAGGFYNEQF
>TRBJ2-7|NA|TRBV27
ASSLSNTGRSYEQY
>TRBJ2-3|TRBD2|TRBV4-2
ASSPGLAVRTDTQY
>TRBJ1-6|NA|TRBV6-5
ASSYSAVVSGSPLH
>TRBJ1-2|TRBD1|TRBV7-9
ASSLATGNGYT
>TRBJ1-2|TRBD1|TRBV28
ASSLTGPGDYGYT
>TRBJ1-4|NA|TRBV7-9
ASSLVSRHEKLF
>TRBJ1-2|TRBD1|TRBV6-5
ASSYLPGGYGYT
>TRBJ2-5|NA|TRBV7-2
ASSFHPRETQY
>TRBJ2-3|TRBD2|TRBV5-4
ASSLALAGGDTDTQY
>TRBJ2-4|NA|TRBV7-9
ASSSSESANIQY
>TRBJ2-5|NA|TRBV10-3
ATTAGGETQY
>TRBJ2-1|NA|TRBV13
ASSFGLNEQF
>TRBJ2-7|NA|TRBV14
ASSQNRLTTYEQY
>TRBJ1-1|NA|TRBV2
ASRQSEAF
>TRBJ2-2|NA|TRBV15
ATTGDTGELF
>TRBJ1-1|TRBD1|TRBV5-1
ASSGTGGHTEAF
>TRBJ1-5|NA|TRBV28
ASSFSGQGQNQPQH
>TRBJ1-6|TRBD1|TRBV5-6
ASSLDRGSSPLH
>TRBJ2-5|TRBD2|TRBV30
AWSKGLAGWETQY
>TRBJ1-1|NA|TRBV19
ASSVLIGDTEAF
>TRBJ1-5|TRBD1|TRBV19
ASTGREQGFNQPQH
>TRBJ1-2|TRBD1|TRBV4-1
ASSQVTHRNRGDYGYT
>TRBJ2-1|TRBD2|TRBV7-8
ASSLSRLAADNEQF
>TRBJ2-5|TRBD2|TRBV5-1
ASSLTGGLEETQY
>TRBJ2-5|TRBD2|TRBV5-1
ASSQGLAGGKETQY